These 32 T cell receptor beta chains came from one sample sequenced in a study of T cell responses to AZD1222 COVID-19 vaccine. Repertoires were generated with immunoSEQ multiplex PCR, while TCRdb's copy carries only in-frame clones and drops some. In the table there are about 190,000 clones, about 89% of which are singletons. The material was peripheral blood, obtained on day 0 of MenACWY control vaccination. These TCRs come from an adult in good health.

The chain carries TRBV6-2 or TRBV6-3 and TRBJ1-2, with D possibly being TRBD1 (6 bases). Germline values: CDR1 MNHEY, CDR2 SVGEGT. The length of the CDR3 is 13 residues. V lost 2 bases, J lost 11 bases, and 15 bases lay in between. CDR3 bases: TGTGCCAGCAGTTACCCCCCGGGACAAAGATACACCTTC. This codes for CASSYPPGQRYTF.

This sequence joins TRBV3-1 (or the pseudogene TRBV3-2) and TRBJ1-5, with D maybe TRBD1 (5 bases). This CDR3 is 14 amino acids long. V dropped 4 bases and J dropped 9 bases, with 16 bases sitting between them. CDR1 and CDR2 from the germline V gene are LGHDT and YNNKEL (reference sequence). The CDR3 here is CASSLYQGRRPQHF. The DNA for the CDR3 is TGTGCCAGCAGCCTGTATCAGGGAAGGAGGCCCCAGCATTTT.

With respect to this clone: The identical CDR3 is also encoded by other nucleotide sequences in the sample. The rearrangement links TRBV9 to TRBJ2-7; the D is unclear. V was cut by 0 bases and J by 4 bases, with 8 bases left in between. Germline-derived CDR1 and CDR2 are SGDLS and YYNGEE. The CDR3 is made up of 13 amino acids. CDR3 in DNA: TGTGCCAGCAGCGTAGGTCAGTCGTACGAGCAGTACTTC. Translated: CASSVGQSYEQYF.

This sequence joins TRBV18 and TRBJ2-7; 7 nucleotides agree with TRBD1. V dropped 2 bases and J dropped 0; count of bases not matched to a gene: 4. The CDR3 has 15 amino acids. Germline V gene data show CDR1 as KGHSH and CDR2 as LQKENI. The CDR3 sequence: CASSPFEGASYEQYF. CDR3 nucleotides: TGTGCCAGCTCACCATTCGAGGGGGCCTCCTACGAGCAGTACTTC.

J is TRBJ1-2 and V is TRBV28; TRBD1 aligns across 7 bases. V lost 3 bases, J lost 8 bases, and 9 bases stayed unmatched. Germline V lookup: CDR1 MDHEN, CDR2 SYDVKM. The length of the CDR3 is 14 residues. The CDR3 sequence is CASSLGLGGEGYTF. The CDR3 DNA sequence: TGTGCCAGCAGTTTGGGACTAGGGGGCGAGGGCTACACCTTC.

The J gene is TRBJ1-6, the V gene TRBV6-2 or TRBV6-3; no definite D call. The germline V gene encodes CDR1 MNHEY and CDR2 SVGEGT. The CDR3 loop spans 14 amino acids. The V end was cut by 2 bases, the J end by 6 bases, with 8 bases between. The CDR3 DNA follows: TGTGCCAGCAGTTACCACGGGATTAATTCACCCCTCCACTTT. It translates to CASSYHGINSPLHF.

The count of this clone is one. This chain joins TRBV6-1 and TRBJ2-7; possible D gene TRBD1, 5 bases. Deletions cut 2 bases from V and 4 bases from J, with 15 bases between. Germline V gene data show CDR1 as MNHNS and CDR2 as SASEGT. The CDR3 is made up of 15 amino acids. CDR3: CASSEIPYQGYEQYF. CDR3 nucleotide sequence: TGTGCCAGCAGTGAAATCCCCTACCAGGGATACGAGCAGTACTTC.

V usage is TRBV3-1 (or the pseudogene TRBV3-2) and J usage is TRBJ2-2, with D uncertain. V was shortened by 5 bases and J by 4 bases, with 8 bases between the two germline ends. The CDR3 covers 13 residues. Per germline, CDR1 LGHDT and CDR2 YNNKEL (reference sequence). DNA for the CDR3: TGTGCCAGCAGCTACCGAGCCACCGGGGAGCTGTTTTTT. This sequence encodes CASSYRATGELFF.

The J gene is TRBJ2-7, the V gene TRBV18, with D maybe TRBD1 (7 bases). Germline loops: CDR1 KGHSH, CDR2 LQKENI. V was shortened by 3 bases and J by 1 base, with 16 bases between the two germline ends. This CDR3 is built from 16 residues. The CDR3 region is CASSPSRQGGSYEQYF. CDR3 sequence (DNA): TGTGCCAGCTCACCCAGCCGACAGGGAGGTTCCTACGAGCAGTACTTC.

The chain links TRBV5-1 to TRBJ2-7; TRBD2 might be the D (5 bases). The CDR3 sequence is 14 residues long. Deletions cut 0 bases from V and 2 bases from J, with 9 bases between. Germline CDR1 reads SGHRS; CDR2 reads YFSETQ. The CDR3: CASSLGGPAYEQYF. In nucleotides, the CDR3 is TGCGCCAGCAGCTTGGGAGGGCCGGCCTACGAGCAGTACTTC.

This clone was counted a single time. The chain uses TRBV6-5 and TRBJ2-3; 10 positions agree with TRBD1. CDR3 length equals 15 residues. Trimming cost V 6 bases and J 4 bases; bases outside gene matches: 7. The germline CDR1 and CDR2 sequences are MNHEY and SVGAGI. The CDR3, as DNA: TGTGCCAGCAGACGACCCGGGACAGGGGCAGATACGCAGTATTTT. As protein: CASRRPGTGADTQYF.

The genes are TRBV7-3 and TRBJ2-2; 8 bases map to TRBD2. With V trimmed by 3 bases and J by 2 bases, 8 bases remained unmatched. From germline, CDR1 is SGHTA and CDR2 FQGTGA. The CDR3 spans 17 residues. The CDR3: CASSFRTLAGNTGELFF. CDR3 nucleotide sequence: TGTGCCAGCAGCTTCAGGACTCTAGCGGGCAACACCGGGGAGCTGTTTTTT.

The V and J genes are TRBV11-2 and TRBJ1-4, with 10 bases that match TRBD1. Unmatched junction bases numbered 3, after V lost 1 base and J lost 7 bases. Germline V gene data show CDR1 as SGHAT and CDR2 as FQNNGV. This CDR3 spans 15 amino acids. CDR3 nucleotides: TGTGCCAGCAGCTTAGCGTGGACAGGGGGTGAAAAACTGTTTTTT. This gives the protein CASSLAWTGGEKLFF.

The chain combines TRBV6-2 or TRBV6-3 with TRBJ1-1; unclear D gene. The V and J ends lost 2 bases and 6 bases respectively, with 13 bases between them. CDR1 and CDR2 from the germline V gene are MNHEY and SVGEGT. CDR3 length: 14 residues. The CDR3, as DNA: TGTGCCAGCAGTTACGAAGGAGGTTCGGCTGAAGCTTTCTTT. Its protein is CASSYEGGSAEAFF.

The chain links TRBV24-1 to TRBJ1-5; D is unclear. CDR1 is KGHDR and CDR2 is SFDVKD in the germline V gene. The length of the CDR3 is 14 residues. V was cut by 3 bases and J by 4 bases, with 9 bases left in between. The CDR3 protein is CATSDNMVNQPQHF. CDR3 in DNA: TGTGCCACCAGTGATAACATGGTAAATCAGCCCCAGCATTTT.

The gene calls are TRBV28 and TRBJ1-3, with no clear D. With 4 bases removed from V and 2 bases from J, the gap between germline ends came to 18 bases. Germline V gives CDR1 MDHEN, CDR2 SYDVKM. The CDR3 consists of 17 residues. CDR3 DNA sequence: TGTGCCAGCAGTTACCTACGCGAAGGGAGGGCTGGAAACACCATATATTTT. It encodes CASSYLREGRAGNTIYF.

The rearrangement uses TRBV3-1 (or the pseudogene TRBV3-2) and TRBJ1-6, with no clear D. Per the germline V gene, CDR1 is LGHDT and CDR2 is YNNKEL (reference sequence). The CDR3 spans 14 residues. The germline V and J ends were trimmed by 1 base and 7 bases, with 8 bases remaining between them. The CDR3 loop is CASSQGTQNSPLHF. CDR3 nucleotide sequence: TGTGCCAGCAGCCAAGGTACACAGAATTCACCCCTCCACTTT.

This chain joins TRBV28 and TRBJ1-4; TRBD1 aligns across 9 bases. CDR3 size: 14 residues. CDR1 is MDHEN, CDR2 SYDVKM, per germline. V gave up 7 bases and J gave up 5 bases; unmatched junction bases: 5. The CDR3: CASTTGGANEKLFF. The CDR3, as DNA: TGTGCCAGCACCACAGGGGGCGCAAATGAAAAACTGTTTTTT.

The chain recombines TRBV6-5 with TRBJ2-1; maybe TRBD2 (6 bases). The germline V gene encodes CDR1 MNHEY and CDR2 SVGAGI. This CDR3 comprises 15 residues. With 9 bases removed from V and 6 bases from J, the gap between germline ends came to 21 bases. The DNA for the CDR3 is TGTGCCAGTAAGGTGGAGGGCCTAGGGTCCAATGAGCAGTTCTTC. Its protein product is CASKVEGLGSNEQFF.

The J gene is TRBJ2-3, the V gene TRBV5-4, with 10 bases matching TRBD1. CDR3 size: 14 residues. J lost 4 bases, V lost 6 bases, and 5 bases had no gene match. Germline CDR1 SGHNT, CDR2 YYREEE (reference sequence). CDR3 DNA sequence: TGTGCCAGCAAGCCCGGACAGGGGGCAGATACGCAGTATTTT. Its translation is CASKPGQGADTQYF. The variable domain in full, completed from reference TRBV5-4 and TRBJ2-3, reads ETGVTQSPTHLIKTRGQQVTLRCSSQSGHNTVSWYQQALGQGPQFIFQYYREEENGRGNFPPRFSGLQFPNYSSELNVNALELDDSALYLCASKPGQGADTQYFGPGTRLTVL.

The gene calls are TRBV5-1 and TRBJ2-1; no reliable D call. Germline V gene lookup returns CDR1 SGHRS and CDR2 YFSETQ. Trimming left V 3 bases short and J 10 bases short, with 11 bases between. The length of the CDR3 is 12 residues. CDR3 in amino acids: CASSSEGIEQFF. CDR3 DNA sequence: TGCGCCAGCAGCTCAGAAGGGATCGAGCAGTTCTTC.

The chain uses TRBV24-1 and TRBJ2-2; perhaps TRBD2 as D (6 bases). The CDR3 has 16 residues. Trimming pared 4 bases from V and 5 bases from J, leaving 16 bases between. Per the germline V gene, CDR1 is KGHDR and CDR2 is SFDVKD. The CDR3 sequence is CATSEGGTTGTGELFF. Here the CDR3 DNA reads TGTGCCACCAGTGAGGGGGGTACTACAGGTACCGGGGAGCTGTTTTTT.

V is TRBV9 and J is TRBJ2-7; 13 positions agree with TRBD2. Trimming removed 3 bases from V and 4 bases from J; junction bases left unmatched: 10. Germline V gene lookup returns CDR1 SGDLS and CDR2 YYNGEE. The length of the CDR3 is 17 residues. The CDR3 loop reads CASSEGLAGMGEYEQYF. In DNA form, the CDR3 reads TGTGCCAGCAGCGAGGGACTAGCGGGAATGGGGGAGTACGAGCAGTACTTC.

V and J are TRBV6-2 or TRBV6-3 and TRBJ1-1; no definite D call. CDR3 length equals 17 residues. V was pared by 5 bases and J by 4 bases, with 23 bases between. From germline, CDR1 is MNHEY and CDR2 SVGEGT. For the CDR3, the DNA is TGTGCCAGCAGTGGGCCGTTGGGCAGACTGCAACTCACTGAAGCTTTCTTT. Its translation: CASSGPLGRLQLTEAFF.

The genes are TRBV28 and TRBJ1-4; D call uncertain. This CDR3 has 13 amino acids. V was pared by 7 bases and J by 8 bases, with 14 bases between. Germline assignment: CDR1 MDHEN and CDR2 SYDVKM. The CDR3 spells CASTTGGQEKLFF. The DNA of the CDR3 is TGTGCCAGCACGACGGGAGGCCAAGAAAAACTGTTTTTT.

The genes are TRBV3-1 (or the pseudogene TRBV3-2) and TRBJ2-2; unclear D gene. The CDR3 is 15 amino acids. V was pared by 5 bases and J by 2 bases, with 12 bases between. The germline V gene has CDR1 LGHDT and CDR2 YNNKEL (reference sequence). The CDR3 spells CASSFGPRNTGELFF. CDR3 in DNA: TGTGCCAGCAGCTTCGGACCACGAAACACCGGGGAGCTGTTTTTT.

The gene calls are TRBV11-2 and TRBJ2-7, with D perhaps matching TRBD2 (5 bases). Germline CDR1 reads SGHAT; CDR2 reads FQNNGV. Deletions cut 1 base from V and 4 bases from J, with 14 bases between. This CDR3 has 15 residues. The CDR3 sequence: CASSLVSVGEYEQYF. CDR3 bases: TGTGCCAGCAGCTTAGTTTCTGTGGGAGAGTACGAGCAGTACTTC.

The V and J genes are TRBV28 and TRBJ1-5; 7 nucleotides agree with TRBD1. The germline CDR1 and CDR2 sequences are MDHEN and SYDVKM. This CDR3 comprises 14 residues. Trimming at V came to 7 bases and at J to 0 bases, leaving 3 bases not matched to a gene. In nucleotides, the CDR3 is TGTGCCAGCAAGGGGACAGATAGCAATCAGCCCCAGCATTTT. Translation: CASKGTDSNQPQHF.

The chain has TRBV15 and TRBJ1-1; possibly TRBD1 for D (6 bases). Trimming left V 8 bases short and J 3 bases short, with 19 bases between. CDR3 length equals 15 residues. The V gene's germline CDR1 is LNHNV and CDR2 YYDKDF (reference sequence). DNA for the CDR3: TGTGCCACCGGAAAGGGGGACCGACGGGACACTGAAGCTTTCTTT. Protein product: CATGKGDRRDTEAFF.

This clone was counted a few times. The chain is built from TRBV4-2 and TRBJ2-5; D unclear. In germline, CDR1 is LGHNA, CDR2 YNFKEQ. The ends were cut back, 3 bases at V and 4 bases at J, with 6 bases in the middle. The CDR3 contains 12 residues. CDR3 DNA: TGTGCCAGCAGCCAGGAAGGAGAGACCCAGTACTTC. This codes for CASSQEGETQYF.

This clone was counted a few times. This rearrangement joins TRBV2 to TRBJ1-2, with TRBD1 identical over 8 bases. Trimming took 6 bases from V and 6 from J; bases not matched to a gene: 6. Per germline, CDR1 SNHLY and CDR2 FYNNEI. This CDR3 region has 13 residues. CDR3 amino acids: CASSGTGINGYTF. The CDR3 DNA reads TGTGCCAGCAGCGGGACAGGAATTAATGGCTACACCTTC.

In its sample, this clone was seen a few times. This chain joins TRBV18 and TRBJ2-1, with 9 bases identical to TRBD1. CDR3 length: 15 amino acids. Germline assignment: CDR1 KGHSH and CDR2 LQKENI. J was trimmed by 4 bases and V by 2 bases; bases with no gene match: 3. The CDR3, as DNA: TGTGCCAGCTCACCAGGACAGGGGAATTACAATGAGCAGTTCTTC. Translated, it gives CASSPGQGNYNEQFF.